The 15 T cell receptor beta chains below were found in one sample sequenced in a study of response to subunit inactivated influenza vaccine. TCRdb re-called the RT-PCR reads with MiXCR, one entry per CDR3 protein. The sample has approximately 730,000 distinct CDR3 sequences, approximately 14% seen once. The specimen comprised PBMCs from blood, sampled 14 to 15 days before vaccination. The receptors were sampled from a man aged 45-65 years who received an inactivated influenza vaccine.

This clonotype was detected a few times. The chain carries TRBV28 and TRBJ2-7, with 10 bases fitting TRBD2. Trimming removed 2 bases from V and 3 bases from J; junction bases left unmatched: 4. The CDR3 totals 15 residues. Germline loops: CDR1 MDHEN, CDR2 SYDVKM. The CDR3 nucleotides read TGTGCCAGCAGTTTACTAGCGGGGGATCTCTACGAGCAGTACTTC. Protein: CASSLLAGDLYEQYF.

This clonotype occurred a few times. The V and J genes are TRBV5-1 and TRBJ2-7; D might be TRBD2 (6 bases). CDR1 and CDR2 (germline): SGHRS, YFSETQ. The V gene lost 5 bases and the J gene lost 1 base, with 13 bases spanning the gap. The CDR3 has 14 amino acids. CDR3 sequence reads: CASRPNRGSYEQYF. Written as DNA, the CDR3 is TGCGCCAGCAGACCAAATCGGGGGTCCTACGAGCAGTACTTC.

In its sample, this clonotype was seen a few times. The gene calls are TRBV30 and TRBJ2-3, with no clear D. Germline assignment: CDR1 GTSNPN and CDR2 SVGIG (reference sequence). The V end lost 3 bases, the J end lost 0 bases, and 7 bases lay between the germline ends. This CDR3 has 13 residues. CDR3 DNA: TGTGCCTGGAGAGTTTTTAGCACAGATACGCAGTATTTT. It specifies CAWRVFSTDTQYF. The full variable domain, rest sourced from reference TRBV30 and TRBJ2-3, is SQTIHQWPATLVQPVGSPLSLECTVEGTSNPNLYWYRQAAGRGLQLLFYSVGIGQISSEVPQNLSASRPQDRQFILSSKKLLLSDSGFYLCAWRVFSTDTQYFGPGTRLTVL.

The chain combines TRBV7-3 with TRBJ2-3; either TRBD1 or TRBD2 may fit D (6 bases each). CDR3 length: 13 residues. The V and J ends lost 5 bases and 9 bases respectively, with 15 bases between them. Germline loops: CDR1 SGHTA, CDR2 FQGTGA. The DNA for the CDR3 is TGTGCCAGCAGCGAAAGTGGGGGGCGAACGCAGTATTTT. This translates into CASSESGGRTQYF. The complete variable domain, with remaining parts taken from reference TRBV7-3 and TRBJ2-3, reads GAGVSQTPSNKVTEKGKYVELRCDPISGHTALYWYRQSLGQGPEFLIYFQGTGAADDSGLPNDRFFAVRPEGSVSTLKIQRTERGDSAVYLCASSESGGRTQYFGPGTRLTVL.

This clonotype was recorded a few times. The chain employs TRBV29-1 and TRBJ2-1; 8 bases map to TRBD2. Trimming cost V 2 bases and J 7 bases; bases outside gene matches: 7. CDR1 is SQVTM and CDR2 is ANQGSEA in the germline V gene. The CDR3 is 14 residues long. CDR3 bases: TGCAGCGTTGAATGGCTAGCGGGCCCTAATGAGCAGTTCTTC. The encoded protein is CSVEWLAGPNEQFF.

J is TRBJ1-3 and V is TRBV7-9; no clear D. Trimming shortened V by 4 bases and J by 2 bases, and 15 bases separated the two germline ends. The CDR3 sequence is 16 residues long. Per germline, CDR1 SEHNR and CDR2 FQNEAQ (reference sequence). Written as DNA, the CDR3 is TGTGCCAGCAGCTCGGGCTGGGTCAGTCCTGGAAACACCATATATTTT. This codes for CASSSGWVSPGNTIYF.

This clonotype was found a few times. This sequence joins TRBV12-3 or TRBV12-4 and TRBJ2-1; D perhaps matches TRBD2 (5 bases). Trimming pared 1 base from V and 9 bases from J, leaving 13 bases between. This CDR3 contains 14 residues. The CDR3 coding sequence is TGTGCCAGCAGTTTAGGGGGAGTTTTCGGTGAGCAGTTCTTC. Translating gives CASSLGGVFGEQFF.

In its sample, this clonotype was seen many times. DNA of the CDR3: TGCAGTGGGCGGGACAGGGTCAATTCACCCCTCCACTTT. This encodes CSGRDRVNSPLHF. The V call is TRBV20-1, the J call TRBJ1-6; 9 nucleotides align to TRBD1. The V gene's germline CDR1 is DFQATT and CDR2 SNEGSKA (reference sequence). Germline trimming cut 7 bases from V and 7 bases from J; bases unmatched to any gene: 5. The CDR3 extends over 13 amino acids.

The chain is built from TRBV20-1 and TRBJ2-1, with TRBD2 matching 8 bases. The CDR3 runs to 14 residues. CDR1 DFQATT and CDR2 SNEGSKA come from the germline V gene (reference sequence). V gave up 6 bases and J gave up 8 bases; unmatched junction bases: 12. The CDR3 loop is CSANQREGKDEQFF. The CDR3 DNA reads TGCAGTGCCAATCAACGGGAGGGCAAGGATGAGCAGTTCTTC.

This clonotype was detected only a few times. This chain links TRBV5-1 with TRBJ2-1, with D perhaps assigned TRBD1 or TRBD2 (6 bases each). Trimming removed 4 bases from V and 12 bases from J, with 20 bases in between. The V gene's germline CDR1 is SGHRS and CDR2 YFSETQ. The CDR3 loop spans 14 amino acids. CDR3 sequence (DNA): TGCGCCAGCAGCGGCGGGACACTCAGGCTGGGGCAGTTCTTC. Its translation is CASSGGTLRLGQFF.

The chain combines TRBV7-2 with TRBJ2-3; D remains ambiguous. The CDR3 has 12 amino acids. Trimming took off 4 bases at V and 7 bases at J, with 9 bases between the two ends. Germline V gene sequence: CDR1 SGHTA, CDR2 FQGNSA. The DNA for the CDR3 is TGTGCCAGCAGCTCAGGCCCGAATACGCAGTATTTT. The encoded protein is CASSSGPNTQYF.

The J gene is TRBJ2-7, the V gene TRBV9; 7 bases agree with TRBD2. CDR1 and CDR2 (germline): SGDLS, YYNGEE. The CDR3 is 16 residues long. Germline trimming cut 0 bases from V and 0 bases from J; bases unmatched to any gene: 6. The CDR3 bases are TGTGCCAGCAGCGTAGCGGGTGCGGGAGCCTCCTACGAGCAGTACTTC. Its protein is CASSVAGAGASYEQYF.

The chain employs TRBV29-1 and TRBJ2-5; D ambiguous. This CDR3 region has 11 residues. Germline V gives CDR1 SQVTM, CDR2 ANQGSEA. CDR3 in amino acids: CTASSSETQYF. The CDR3 DNA reads TGCACAGCGAGCTCGTCGGAGACCCAGTACTTC.

This sequence joins TRBV7-2 and TRBJ2-3; 14 bases agree with TRBD2. V shed 5 bases, J shed 6 bases, and the junction held 10 bases outside the gene matches. CDR1 and CDR2 (germline): SGHTA, FQGNSA. The CDR3 contains 17 residues. CDR3 coding DNA: TGTGCCAGCAGCCCACGGACTAGCGGGAGGAGGGGGGATACGCAGTATTTT. Protein sequence: CASSPRTSGRRGDTQYF.

In this sample, this clonotype turned up a few times. This chain connects TRBV6-2 or TRBV6-3 to TRBJ2-1; TRBD2 matches 12 bases. V shed 2 bases and J 0 bases; nucleotides not matched to a gene: 8. Germline V gene sequence: CDR1 MNHEY, CDR2 SVGEGT. This CDR3 has 19 residues. This CDR3 reads CASSYTSGRRGSSYNEQFF. In nucleotides, the CDR3 is TGTGCCAGCAGTTACACTAGCGGGAGGCGCGGGAGCTCCTACAATGAGCAGTTCTTC.